This T cell receptor beta chain emerged from a study of blood T cell repertoires in COVID-19. Study details: PBMCs, B-cell-depleted T cells, or T cells provided the cDNA or gDNA that made up the material.

Methods used by the authors: Amplified reference gene primers provided the basis for estimating nucleated cell counts. Produced via immunoSEQ multiplex PCR; TCRdb's table is partial and in-frame only. Clone size and the V and J calls come from that table; the DNA yielded D and trimming. The table lists about 300,000 clones, over 80% of them singletons. The CDR3 covers 12 residues. V lost 5 bases and J 4 bases, leaving 8 bases between the germline ends. Germline CDR1 SGHAT, CDR2 FQNNGV. The sequence was collected from a woman aged 50 to 60 with COVID-19, enrolled during active disease. The source material was peripheral blood. This chain links TRBV11-2 with TRBJ1-2; weak D call: TRBD1 (5 bases). CDR3 sequence: CASSLRGYGYTF. CDR3 nucleotide sequence: TGTGCCAGCAGCCTAAGGGGCTATGGCTACACCTTC.